These 12 T cell receptor beta chains originate from one sample sequenced in a study of shared clonotypes between healthy human individuals. Clones were read by immunoSEQ multiplex PCR, and TCRdb kept only the in-frame ones, dropping some. The sample shows roughly 700,000 clones, about 74% of them seen only once. The sequenced material came from memory CD4+ T cells sorted from blood. As to subset: CD45RA-negative fraction. Receptor source: a woman aged 25-40 years in good health.

This clone occurred once. The V gene is TRBV11-2, the J gene TRBJ1-1; a weak D match, TRBD1 (5 bases). Germline lookup yields CDR1 SGHAT and CDR2 FQNNGV. V lost 2 bases to trimming and J lost 1 base, with 11 bases between them. The length of the CDR3 is 15 residues. In DNA form, the CDR3 reads TGTGCCAGCAGCTTATATGGGGCAGGGAACACTGAAGCTTTCTTT. It is translated as CASSLYGAGNTEAFF.

The V call is TRBV28, the J call TRBJ1-5; D is unclear. The CDR3 loop spans 15 amino acids. The V gene's germline CDR1 is MDHEN and CDR2 SYDVKM. Deletions cut 7 bases from V and 0 bases from J, with 13 bases between. As DNA, the CDR3 is TGTGCCAGCACCCTATCGGGAGGTAGCAATCAGCCCCAGCATTTT. Translated: CASTLSGGSNQPQHF.

V usage is TRBV28 and J usage is TRBJ1-1, with D unresolved. Germline V gene sequence: CDR1 MDHEN, CDR2 SYDVKM. The V end lost 6 bases, the J end lost 8 bases, and 10 bases lay between the germline ends. The length of the CDR3 is 11 residues. This chain's CDR3 is CASSYLNEAFF. The CDR3, as DNA: TGTGCCAGCAGCTATCTCAACGAAGCTTTCTTT.

The chain recombines TRBV19 with TRBJ1-2; TRBD1 aligns across 11 bases. With 3 bases clipped from V and 0 bases from J, the junction kept 0 bases outside the gene matches. CDR1 LNHDA and CDR2 SQIVND come from the germline V gene (reference sequence). The CDR3 is 15 amino acids. The CDR3 nucleotides read TGTGCCAGTAGTATGGGACAGGGGGCTAACTATGGCTACACCTTC. Amino acid sequence: CASSMGQGANYGYTF.

The gene calls are TRBV15 and TRBJ1-5, with 7 bases lining up with TRBD1. This CDR3 is built from 14 residues. Germline lookup yields CDR1 LNHNV and CDR2 YYDKDF (reference sequence). V lost 1 base to trimming and J lost 7 bases; unmatched junction nucleotides: 4. CDR3 DNA sequence: TGTGCCACCAGCAGAGCAGGGGGAAAACAGCCCCAGCATTTT. Its protein is CATSRAGGKQPQHF.

The count of this clone is one. V and J are TRBV7-9 and TRBJ2-3; 8 bases line up with TRBD1. Germline CDR1 and CDR2: SEHNR and FQNEAQ (reference sequence). CDR3 size: 12 residues. Losses at the gene ends were 10 bases for V and 6 bases for J; bases not matched to a gene: 6. CDR3 in amino acids: CAILQGVDTQYF. For the CDR3, the DNA is TGTGCCATACTACAGGGGGTGGATACGCAGTATTTT.

This chain connects TRBV6-1 to TRBJ2-7; either TRBD1 or TRBD2 may supply D (6 bases each). The V gene's germline CDR1 is MNHNS and CDR2 SASEGT. The CDR3 is 14 residues long. Trimming removed 7 bases at V and 2 bases at J, with 15 bases between. The CDR3 here is CASKGDSPPYEQYF. The DNA of the CDR3 is TGTGCCAGCAAGGGGGACTCCCCGCCCTACGAGCAGTACTTC.

V usage is TRBV5-1 and J usage is TRBJ2-3; possibly TRBD1 or TRBD2 for D (5 bases each). The CDR3 sequence is 15 residues long. Trimming shortened V by 2 bases and J by 2 bases, and 12 bases separated the two germline ends. Germline values: CDR1 SGHRS, CDR2 YFSETQ. The DNA of the CDR3 is TGCGCCAGCAGCTTTACGGGGCTGCCCACAGATACGCAGTATTTT. As protein: CASSFTGLPTDTQYF.

The chain combines TRBV5-1 with TRBJ2-7; 10 bases map to TRBD2. Per germline, CDR1 SGHRS and CDR2 YFSETQ. CDR3 size: 15 residues. V trimming: 5 bases; J trimming: 5 bases; junction bases outside the gene matches: 10. CDR3 in DNA: TGCGCCAGCAGTCTCACGCTAGCGGGAGTCAACGAGCAGTACTTC. Translation: CASSLTLAGVNEQYF.

This clone was observed a few times. V and J are TRBV5-1 and TRBJ2-1, with D perhaps being TRBD1 or TRBD2 (5 bases each). Per the germline V gene, CDR1 is SGHRS and CDR2 is YFSETQ. Trimming pared 6 bases from V and 4 bases from J, leaving 17 bases between. The CDR3 is 15 amino acids. DNA for the CDR3: TGCGCCAGCACAAACGGACATGAGGGATACAATGAGCAGTTCTTC. Translated, it gives CASTNGHEGYNEQFF.

The chain is built from TRBV10-1 and TRBJ2-6; D ambiguous. The CDR3 totals 14 residues. Trimming took 7 bases from V and 5 from J, leaving 12 bases between them. Germline V gene sequence: CDR1 WNHNN, CDR2 SYGVQD (reference sequence). CDR3 residues: CASIAQSRANVLTF. CDR3 DNA sequence: TGCGCCAGCATCGCACAAAGTCGGGCCAACGTCCTGACTTTC.

V is TRBV7-9 and J is TRBJ2-5; 12 bases align to TRBD2. The tail of the sequence fits TRBJ2-7 better, so the J call may be wrong. In germline, CDR1 is SEHNR, CDR2 FQNEAQ (reference sequence). The CDR3 spans 14 residues. CDR3 loop: CASSSSGRAYEQYF. CDR3 nucleotides: TGTGCCAGCAGCTCTAGCGGGAGGGCCTACGAGCAGTACTTC.